The rows below give T cell receptor beta chains drawn from one sample of a study of T cell responses to AZD1222 COVID-19 vaccine. TCRdb keeps only in-frame clones here, not all; method: immunoSEQ multiplex PCR. The sample shows some 170,000 clones, around 90% of them seen only once. The sample consisted of peripheral blood, taken 28 days after the second AZD1222 dose. The receptors here all came from an adult who received the AZD1222 COVID-19 vaccine. Both conserved end residues are trimmed from each CDR3.

V gene: TRBV5-4
CDR3 protein: ASSMTEGEKLF

V gene: TRBV5-1
CDR3 protein: ASSVGQAYTEAF

V gene: TRBV6-6
CDR3 protein: ASSLHMGADTQY

V gene: TRBV19
CDR3 protein: ASTGGAGVYNEQF

V gene: TRBV27
CDR3 protein: ASRADRGNEKLF

V gene: TRBV6-5
CDR3 protein: ASSRDSHPTGELF

V gene: TRBV2
CDR3 protein: ASSRQGSNTEAF

V gene: TRBV5-5
CDR3 protein: ASTRAGRKAYIYEQY

V gene: TRBV2
CDR3 protein: ASRRGAGYSNQPQH

V gene: TRBV11-3
CDR3 protein: ASSLLGANTGELF

V gene: TRBV27
CDR3 protein: ASGERGLTNYGYT

V gene: TRBV6-1
CDR3 protein: ASSEYMSNTIY

V gene: TRBV10-3
CDR3 protein: AITETGSPYEQY

V gene: TRBV5-1
CDR3 protein: ASSPIGSSGNTIY

V gene: TRBV9
CDR3 protein: ASSEGGNTEAF

V gene: TRBV27
CDR3 protein: ASSLRPGGFDQPQH

V gene: TRBV27
CDR3 protein: ASASGGELF

V gene: TRBV19
CDR3 protein: ASSSLGTQETQY

V gene: TRBV5-8
CDR3 protein: ASSLAPGTDRSSYNSPLH

V gene: TRBV12-3/TRBV12-4
CDR3 protein: ASSLGEKLF

V gene: TRBV7-2
CDR3 protein: ASSPVGTLPAF

V gene: TRBV19
CDR3 protein: ASSYAGAGQETQY

V gene: TRBV4-2
CDR3 protein: ASSSLDSDNEQF

V gene: TRBV19
CDR3 protein: ASSARGLGTEAF

V gene: TRBV21-1
CDR3 protein: ASSPQGEDSYNEQF

V gene: TRBV5-1
CDR3 protein: ASSLGRVYGYT

V gene: TRBV19
CDR3 protein: ASSFQGASYT

V gene: TRBV6-5
CDR3 protein: ASSPQGDQPQH

V gene: TRBV7-9
CDR3 protein: ASSLIDTIY

V gene: TRBV9
CDR3 protein: ASSVDGQGARTEAF

V gene: TRBV11-2
CDR3 protein: ASSLEGGSGYGYT

V gene: TRBV5-1
CDR3 protein: ASSLAPNTEAF

V gene: TRBV7-8
CDR3 protein: ASSWGSNTEAF

V gene: TRBV18
CDR3 protein: ASSPLQEGGETQY

V gene: TRBV7-2
CDR3 protein: ASSLVSSGNTIY

V gene: TRBV5-8
CDR3 protein: ASSPAGTGFNTIY

V gene: TRBV5-1
CDR3 protein: ASRDEGTNEKLF

V gene: TRBV6-5
CDR3 protein: ASSYQILANYGYT

V gene: TRBV5-6
CDR3 protein: ASSQTFDGNTEAF

V gene: TRBV9
CDR3 protein: ASSVGGSQPQH

V gene: TRBV5-1
CDR3 protein: ASSLGTGASSGNTIY

V gene: TRBV11-2
CDR3 protein: ASSLGQPSSYNSPLH

V gene: TRBV13
CDR3 protein: ASSQDRGFMAF

V gene: TRBV5-1
CDR3 protein: ASSLAETQY

V gene: TRBV2
CDR3 protein: ASSEEGIRANEQF

V gene: TRBV10-3
CDR3 protein: AISASGRRNTEAF

V gene: TRBV11-3
CDR3 protein: ASSSGTGASEQF

V gene: TRBV11-2
CDR3 protein: ASSLWGGETQY

V gene: TRBV29-1
CDR3 protein: SVVSRVGYGYT

V gene: TRBV12-1
CDR3 protein: ASSPRQGDNSPLH

V gene: TRBV3-1/TRBV3-2
CDR3 protein: ASSQGIQGRGTEAF

V gene: TRBV11-2
CDR3 protein: ASSLIISGIIGELF

V gene: TRBV5-1
CDR3 protein: ASSPGQGLGETQY

V gene: TRBV13
CDR3 protein: ASSPLTFTEAF

V gene: TRBV5-1
CDR3 protein: ASSRDQGVAYEQY

V gene: TRBV7-3
CDR3 protein: ASSPDRGYGYT

V gene: TRBV19
CDR3 protein: ASSATGNTEAF

V gene: TRBV3-1/TRBV3-2
CDR3 protein: ASSATGGRYNEQF

V gene: TRBV6-5
CDR3 protein: AAFRGRSGYT

V gene: TRBV5-1
CDR3 protein: ASSLGGMLSEQY